A selection of T cell receptor beta chains follows, all from one sample in a study of T cells in Graves' hyperthyroidism and ophthalmopathy. TCRdb analysed the multiplex PCR reads with MiXCR anew, one entry per CDR3 protein. The sample lists about 380,000 distinct CDR3 sequences; around 20% were seen once. Sequenced: blood. These TCRs come from a young man with Graves' ophthalmopathy. Each CDR3 is given with its conserved first and last residue. The D gene is left open where the match is weak. Expanded clones get a size class; other rows say once, few or many, or leave the size out.

V: TRBV7-8; size: many; J: TRBJ2-3; D: TRBD1; CDR3: CASSSTQGATDTQYF; DNA: TGTGCCAGCAGCTCCACACAGGGGGCCACAGATACGCAGTATTTT
V: TRBV3-1; size: few; J: TRBJ1-4; D: NA; CDR3: CASSLTEGEKLFF; DNA: TGTGCCAGCAGCCTCACGGAGGGGGAAAAACTGTTTTTT
V: TRBV19; size: NA; J: TRBJ1-1; D: NA; CDR3: CASSTPRTGRNTEAFF; DNA: TGTGCCAGTAGTACACCGAGGACGGGTAGGAACACTGAAGCTTTCTTT
V: TRBV29-1; size: many; J: TRBJ1-1; D: NA; CDR3: CSAQTGGAEAFF; DNA: TGCAGCGCACAGACGGGCGGGGCTGAAGCTTTCTTT
V: TRBV7-8; size: many; J: TRBJ2-1; D: NA; CDR3: CASSLVGAGNEQFF; DNA: TGTGCCAGCAGCTTAGTTGGGGCGGGTAATGAGCAGTTCTTC
V: TRBV9; size: NA; J: TRBJ1-1; D: NA; CDR3: CASSVEFRGTEAFF; DNA: TGTGCCAGCAGCGTAGAGTTCCGGGGCACTGAAGCTTTCTTT
V: TRBV4-2; size: few; J: TRBJ2-5; D: TRBD1; CDR3: CASSAHRGEETQYF; DNA: TGTGCCAGCAGCGCTCACAGGGGGGAAGAGACCCAGTACTTC
V: TRBV9; size: NA; J: TRBJ1-3; D: NA; CDR3: CASSVDGGPGNTIYF; DNA: TGTGCCAGCAGCGTTGACGGGGGGCCAGGAAACACCATATATTTT
V: TRBV5-1; size: many; J: TRBJ2-7; D: NA; CDR3: CASSLEASSYEQYF; DNA: TGCGCCAGCAGCTTGGAAGCTAGCTCCTACGAGCAGTACTTC
V: TRBV5-6; size: few; J: TRBJ2-1; D: NA; CDR3: CASSLLREQFF; DNA: TGTGCCAGCAGCCTGCTCAGGGAGCAGTTCTTC
V: TRBV3-1; size: few; J: TRBJ2-1; D: NA; CDR3: CASSRRGSDEQFF; DNA: TGTGCCAGCAGCCGGAGGGGGAGCGATGAGCAGTTCTTC
V: TRBV18; size: few; J: TRBJ1-5; D: NA; CDR3: CASSPGAATAAQHF; DNA: TGTGCCAGCTCACCAGGGGCCGCTACGGCGGCCCAGCATTTT
V: TRBV11-2; size: many; J: TRBJ2-2; D: TRBD1; CDR3: CASSTPGQGLTGELFF; DNA: TGTGCCAGCAGCACCCCGGGACAGGGGCTCACCGGGGAGCTGTTTTTT
V: TRBV6-1; size: NA; J: TRBJ2-2; D: TRBD2; CDR3: CASSPSGGQNTGELFF; DNA: TGTGCCAGCAGTCCTAGCGGGGGGCAAAACACCGGGGAGCTGTTTTTT
V: TRBV9; size: few; J: TRBJ2-2; D: TRBD1; CDR3: CASSVGTGEYTGELFF; DNA: TGTGCCAGCAGCGTAGGGACAGGAGAATACACCGGGGAGCTGTTTTTT
V: TRBV7-9; size: many; J: TRBJ2-1; D: TRBD2; CDR3: CASSLLGLAGLTYNEQFF; DNA: TGTGCCAGCAGCCTTCTTGGGCTAGCGGGGTTAACCTACAATGAGCAGTTCTTC
V: TRBV20-1; size: many; J: TRBJ1-2; D: TRBD1; CDR3: CSASPGQRSSGYTF; DNA: TGCAGTGCGAGCCCGGGACAGCGGTCCTCTGGCTACACCTTC
V: TRBV12-3/TRBV12-4; size: many; J: TRBJ1-2; D: NA; CDR3: CASRARTGNYGYTF; DNA: TGTGCCAGCAGAGCAAGGACCGGCAACTATGGCTACACCTTC
V: TRBV6-2/TRBV6-3; size: NA; J: TRBJ2-1; D: TRBD2; CDR3: CASSYGSGGPRGHEQFF; DNA: TGTGCCAGCAGTTACGGAAGCGGGGGGCCGAGGGGCCATGAGCAGTTCTTC
V: TRBV24-1; size: few; J: TRBJ2-2; D: NA; CDR3: CATGGPGELFF; DNA: TGTGCCACCGGAGGGCCCGGGGAGCTGTTTTTT
V: TRBV7-9; size: many; J: TRBJ2-5; D: NA; CDR3: CASSLEGLSRGETQYF; DNA: TGTGCCAGCAGCTTAGAAGGACTGAGCAGGGGAGAGACCCAGTACTTC
V: TRBV9; size: few; J: TRBJ2-2; D: TRBD2; CDR3: CASSGSGGAPVGELFF; DNA: TGTGCCAGCAGCGGTAGCGGGGGGGCCCCCGTCGGGGAGCTGTTTTTT
V: TRBV14; size: few; J: TRBJ1-1; D: NA; CDR3: CASSQDLGNMNTEAFF; DNA: TGTGCCAGCAGCCAAGATCTCGGTAACATGAACACTGAAGCTTTCTTT
V: TRBV6-4; size: NA; J: TRBJ2-1; D: TRBD2; CDR3: CASSDGLAGGEQFF; DNA: TGTGCCAGCAGTGACGGACTAGCGGGGGGTGAGCAGTTCTTC
V: TRBV24-1; size: few; J: TRBJ2-3; D: NA; CDR3: CATSDLQGDEATQYF; DNA: TGTGCCACCAGTGATTTGCAAGGAGACGAGGCTACGCAGTATTTT
V: TRBV10-1; size: many; J: TRBJ2-1; D: TRBD2; CDR3: CASSDPTSGAQIQEQFF; DNA: TGCGCCAGCAGTGACCCTACTAGCGGGGCTCAAATTCAGGAGCAGTTCTTC
V: TRBV2; size: many; J: TRBJ2-7; D: TRBD1; CDR3: CASRGQGGSYEQYF; DNA: TGTGCCAGCAGAGGACAGGGTGGGTCCTACGAGCAGTACTTC
V: TRBV18; size: many; J: TRBJ1-1; D: NA; CDR3: CASSPDKEAFF; DNA: TGTGCCAGCTCACCGGATAAGGAAGCTTTCTTT
V: TRBV7-9; size: NA; J: TRBJ2-7; D: NA; CDR3: CASSGRSLVDEQYF; DNA: TGTGCCAGCAGCGGGAGGAGCCTTGTGGATGAGCAGTACTTC
V: TRBV28; size: few; J: TRBJ1-4; D: TRBD1; CDR3: CASVEGAANEKLFF; DNA: TGTGCCAGCGTTGAGGGGGCGGCTAATGAAAAACTGTTTTTT
V: TRBV4-1; size: many; J: TRBJ2-7; D: NA; CDR3: CASSQDGGTYEQYF; DNA: TGCGCCAGCAGCCAAGACGGAGGTACTTACGAGCAGTACTTC
V: TRBV7-9; size: many; J: TRBJ2-7; D: TRBD2; CDR3: CASSLARGLAISSEQYF; DNA: TGTGCCAGCAGCTTAGCGCGGGGACTAGCGATCTCGAGTGAGCAGTACTTC
V: TRBV3-1; size: NA; J: TRBJ1-3; D: TRBD1; CDR3: CASSQEDRGPNTIYF; DNA: TGTGCCAGCAGCCAAGAGGACAGGGGTCCAAACACCATATATTTT
V: TRBV5-1; size: NA; J: TRBJ2-3; D: NA; CDR3: CASSLRGQTSTDTQYF; DNA: TGCGCCAGCAGCTTACGTGGACAGACTAGCACAGATACGCAGTATTTT
V: TRBV6-1; size: NA; J: TRBJ1-1; D: TRBD1; CDR3: CASSGQGETEAFF; DNA: TGTGCCAGCAGTGGACAGGGGGAAACTGAAGCTTTCTTT
V: TRBV12-3/TRBV12-4; size: few; J: TRBJ1-5; D: NA; CDR3: CASSLRASLKPQHF; DNA: TGTGCCAGCAGTTTACGGGCCAGTCTAAAGCCCCAGCATTTT
V: TRBV12-3/TRBV12-4; size: once; J: TRBJ2-5; D: TRBD2; CDR3: CASSLGLTGSLYQEAQYF; DNA: TGTGCCAGCAGTTTGGGACTAACGGGCTCCCTGTACCAAGAGGCCCAGTACTTC
V: TRBV12-3/TRBV12-4; size: few; J: TRBJ2-1; D: TRBD1; CDR3: CASSRTGVNEQFF; DNA: TGTGCCAGCAGCCGGACAGGGGTTAATGAGCAGTTCTTC
V: TRBV5-5; size: NA; J: TRBJ2-3; D: TRBD1; CDR3: CASSLVRGTTDTQYF; DNA: TGTGCCAGCAGCCTGGTCAGGGGGACCACAGATACGCAGTATTTT
V: TRBV4-1; size: NA; J: TRBJ1-5; D: NA; CDR3: CASSPIKGSNQPQHF; DNA: TGCGCCAGCAGCCCGATCAAAGGAAGCAATCAGCCCCAGCATTTT
V: TRBV18; size: many; J: TRBJ1-1; D: NA; CDR3: CASSPPMSPNTEAFF; DNA: TGTGCCAGCTCACCACCGATGAGCCCGAACACTGAAGCTTTCTTT
V: TRBV5-1; size: NA; J: TRBJ2-1; D: TRBD2; CDR3: CASSLSPAGIRNNEQFF; DNA: TGCGCCAGCAGCTTGTCCCCAGCGGGGATTAGGAACAATGAGCAGTTCTTC
V: TRBV12-3/TRBV12-4; size: many; J: TRBJ2-1; D: TRBD1; CDR3: CASSLTGQGANEQFF; DNA: TGTGCCAGCAGTTTAACAGGACAGGGGGCGAATGAGCAGTTCTTC
V: TRBV6-5; size: few; J: TRBJ2-3; D: TRBD2; CDR3: CASSYSGTSLDTQYF; DNA: TGTGCCAGCAGTTACTCGGGGACTAGCTTGGATACGCAGTATTTT
V: TRBV6-2/TRBV6-3; size: NA; J: TRBJ1-1; D: NA; CDR3: CASSRGESTEAFF; DNA: TGTGCCAGCAGTAGAGGGGAATCGACTGAAGCTTTCTTT
V: TRBV7-9; size: many; J: TRBJ2-7; D: NA; CDR3: CASSPPGTLPGYEQYF; DNA: TGTGCCAGCAGCCCACCCGGGACATTGCCAGGGTACGAGCAGTACTTC